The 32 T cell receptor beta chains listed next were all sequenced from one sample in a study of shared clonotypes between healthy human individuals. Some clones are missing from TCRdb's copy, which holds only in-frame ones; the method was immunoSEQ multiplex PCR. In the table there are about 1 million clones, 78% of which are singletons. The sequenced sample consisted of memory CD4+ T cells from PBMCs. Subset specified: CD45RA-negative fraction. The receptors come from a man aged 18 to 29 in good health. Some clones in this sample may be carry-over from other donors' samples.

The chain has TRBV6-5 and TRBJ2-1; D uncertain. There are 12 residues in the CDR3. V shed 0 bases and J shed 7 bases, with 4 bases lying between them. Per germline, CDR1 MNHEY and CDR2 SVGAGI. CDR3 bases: TGTGCCAGCAGTTACTCGGTGAATGAGCAGTTCTTC. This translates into CASSYSVNEQFF.

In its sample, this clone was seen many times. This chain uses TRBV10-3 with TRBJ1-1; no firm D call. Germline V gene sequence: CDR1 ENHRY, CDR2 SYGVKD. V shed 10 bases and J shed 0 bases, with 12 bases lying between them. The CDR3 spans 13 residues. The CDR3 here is CATTGPLNTEAFF. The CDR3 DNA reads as TGTGCCACCACGGGCCCATTGAACACTGAAGCTTTCTTT.

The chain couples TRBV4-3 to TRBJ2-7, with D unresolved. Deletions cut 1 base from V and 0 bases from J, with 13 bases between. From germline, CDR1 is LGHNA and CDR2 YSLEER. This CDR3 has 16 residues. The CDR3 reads CASSQVYSLISYEQYF. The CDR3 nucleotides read TGCGCCAGCAGCCAAGTTTACAGTTTAATCTCCTACGAGCAGTACTTC.

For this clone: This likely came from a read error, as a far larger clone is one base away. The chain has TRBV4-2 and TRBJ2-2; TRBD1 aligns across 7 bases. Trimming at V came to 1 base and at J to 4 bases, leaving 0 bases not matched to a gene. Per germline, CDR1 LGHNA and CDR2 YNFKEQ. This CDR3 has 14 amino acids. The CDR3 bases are TGTGCCAGCAGCCAAGGACAGGGCACCGGGGAGCTGTTTTTT. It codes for CASSQGQGTGELFF.

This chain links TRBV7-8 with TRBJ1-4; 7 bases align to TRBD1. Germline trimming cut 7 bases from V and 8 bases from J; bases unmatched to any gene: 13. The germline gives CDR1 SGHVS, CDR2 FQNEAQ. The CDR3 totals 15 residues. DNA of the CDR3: TGTGCCAGCAAAAAGAGGGGGCTAGGTGGAGAAAAACTGTTTTTT. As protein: CASKKRGLGGEKLFF.

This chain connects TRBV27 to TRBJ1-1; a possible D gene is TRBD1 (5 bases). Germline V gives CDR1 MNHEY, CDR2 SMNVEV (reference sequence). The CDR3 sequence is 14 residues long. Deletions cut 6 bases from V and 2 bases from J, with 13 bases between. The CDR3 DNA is TGTGCCAGCAGGCAATTCAGGGTTAACACTGAAGCTTTCTTT. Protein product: CASRQFRVNTEAFF.

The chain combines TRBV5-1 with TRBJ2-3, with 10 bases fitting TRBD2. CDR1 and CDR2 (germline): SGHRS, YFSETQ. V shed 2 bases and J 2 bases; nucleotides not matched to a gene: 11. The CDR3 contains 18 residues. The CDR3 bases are TGCGCCAGCAGCTTACCAAGCGGGAGGGCCCACCCCACAGATACGCAGTATTTT. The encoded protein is CASSLPSGRAHPTDTQYF. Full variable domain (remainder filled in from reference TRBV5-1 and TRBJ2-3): KAGVTQTPRYLIKTRGQQVTLSCSPISGHRSVSWYQQTPGQGLQFLFEYFSETQRNKGNFPGRFSGRQFSNSRSEMNVSTLELGDSALYLCASSLPSGRAHPTDTQYFGPGTRLTVL.

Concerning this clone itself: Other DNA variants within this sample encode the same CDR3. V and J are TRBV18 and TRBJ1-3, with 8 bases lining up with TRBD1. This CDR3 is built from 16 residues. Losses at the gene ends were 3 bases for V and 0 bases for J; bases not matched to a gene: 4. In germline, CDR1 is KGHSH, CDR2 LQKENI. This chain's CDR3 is CASSPGTGSSGNTIYF. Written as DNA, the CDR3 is TGTGCCAGCTCACCCGGGACAGGAAGCTCTGGAAACACCATATATTTT. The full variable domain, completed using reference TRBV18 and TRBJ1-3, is NAGVMQNPRHLVRRRGQEARLRCSPMKGHSHVYWYRQLPEEGLKFMVYLQKENIIDESGMPKERFSAEFPKEGPSILRIQQVVRGDSAAYFCASSPGTGSSGNTIYFGEGSWLTVV.

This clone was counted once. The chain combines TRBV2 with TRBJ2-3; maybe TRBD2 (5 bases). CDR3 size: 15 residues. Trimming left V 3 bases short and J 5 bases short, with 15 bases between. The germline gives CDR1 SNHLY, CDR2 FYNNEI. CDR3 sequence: CASSDRVGRGDTQYF. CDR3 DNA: TGTGCCAGCAGTGATAGGGTTGGCCGGGGAGATACGCAGTATTTT.

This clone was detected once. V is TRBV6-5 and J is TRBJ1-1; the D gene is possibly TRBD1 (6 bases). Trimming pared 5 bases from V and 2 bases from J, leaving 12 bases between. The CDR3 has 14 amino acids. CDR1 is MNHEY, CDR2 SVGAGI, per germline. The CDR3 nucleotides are TGTGCCAGCAGTCCCGGGACATCAAACACTGAAGCTTTCTTT. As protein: CASSPGTSNTEAFF.

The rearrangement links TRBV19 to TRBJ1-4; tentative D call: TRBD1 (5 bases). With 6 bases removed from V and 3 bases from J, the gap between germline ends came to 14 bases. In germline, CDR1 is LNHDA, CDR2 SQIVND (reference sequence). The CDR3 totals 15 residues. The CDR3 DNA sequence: TGTGCCAGTAGAGACAGATATTCTGCTAATGAAAAACTGTTTTTT. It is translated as CASRDRYSANEKLFF.

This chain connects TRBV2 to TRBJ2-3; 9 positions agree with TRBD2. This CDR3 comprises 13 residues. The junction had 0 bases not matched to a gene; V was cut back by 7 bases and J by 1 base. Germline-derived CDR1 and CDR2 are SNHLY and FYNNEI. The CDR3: CASKREGTDTQYF. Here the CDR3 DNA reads TGTGCCAGCAAGCGGGAGGGCACAGATACGCAGTATTTT.

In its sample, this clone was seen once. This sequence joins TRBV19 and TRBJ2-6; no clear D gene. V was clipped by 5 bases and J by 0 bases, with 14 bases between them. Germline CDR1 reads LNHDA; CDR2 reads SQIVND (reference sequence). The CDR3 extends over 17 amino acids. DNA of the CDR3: TGTGCCAGTAGTCCCCTACCCCAAGACTCTGGGGCCAACGTCCTGACTTTC. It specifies CASSPLPQDSGANVLTF.

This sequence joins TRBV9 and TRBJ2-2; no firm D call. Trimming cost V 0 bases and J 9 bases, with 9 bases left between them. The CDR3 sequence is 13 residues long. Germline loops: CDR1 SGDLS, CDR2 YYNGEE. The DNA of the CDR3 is TGTGCCAGCAGCGTAGGAGAGGCCCGGGAGCTGTTTTTT. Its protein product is CASSVGEARELFF.

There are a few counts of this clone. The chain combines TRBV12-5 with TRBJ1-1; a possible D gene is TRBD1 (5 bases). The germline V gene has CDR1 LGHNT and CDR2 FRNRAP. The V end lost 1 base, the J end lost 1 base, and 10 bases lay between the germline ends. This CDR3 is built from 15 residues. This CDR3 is CASGLAGGENTEAFF. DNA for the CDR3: TGTGCTAGTGGTTTGGCCGGGGGGGAGAACACTGAAGCTTTCTTT.

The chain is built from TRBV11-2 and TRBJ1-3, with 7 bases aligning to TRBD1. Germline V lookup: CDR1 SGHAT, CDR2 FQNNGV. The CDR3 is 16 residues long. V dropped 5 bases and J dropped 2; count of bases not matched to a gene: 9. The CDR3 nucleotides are TGTGCCAGCAGCATCGACAGGGTAGAAACTGGAAACACCATATATTTT. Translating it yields CASSIDRVETGNTIYF.

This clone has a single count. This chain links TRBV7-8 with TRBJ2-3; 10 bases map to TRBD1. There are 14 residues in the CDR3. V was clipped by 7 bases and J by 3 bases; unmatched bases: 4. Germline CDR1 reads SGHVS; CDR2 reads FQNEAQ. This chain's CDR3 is CASTLDRGTDTQYF. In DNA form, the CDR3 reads TGTGCCAGCACCCTGGACAGGGGGACAGATACGCAGTATTTT.

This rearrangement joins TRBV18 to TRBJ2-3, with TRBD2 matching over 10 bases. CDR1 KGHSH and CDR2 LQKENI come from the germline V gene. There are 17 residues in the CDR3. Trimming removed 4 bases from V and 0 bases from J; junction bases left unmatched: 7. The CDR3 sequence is CASSRLAGEGSTDTQYF. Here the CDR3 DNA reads TGTGCCAGCTCACGTCTAGCGGGAGAAGGAAGCACAGATACGCAGTATTTT.

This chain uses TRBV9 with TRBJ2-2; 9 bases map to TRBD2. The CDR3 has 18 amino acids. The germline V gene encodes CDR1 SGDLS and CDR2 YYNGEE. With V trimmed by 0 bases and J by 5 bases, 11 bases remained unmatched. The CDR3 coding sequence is TGTGCCAGCAGCGTAGCCCCCTTAGCGGGAGAGGAGACCGGGGAGCTGTTTTTT. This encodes CASSVAPLAGEETGELFF.

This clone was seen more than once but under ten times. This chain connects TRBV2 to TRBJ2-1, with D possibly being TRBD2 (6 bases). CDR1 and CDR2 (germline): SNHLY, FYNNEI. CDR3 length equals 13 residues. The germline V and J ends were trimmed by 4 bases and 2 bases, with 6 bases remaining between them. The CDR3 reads CASSAGAYNEQFF. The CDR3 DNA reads TGTGCCAGCAGTGCGGGGGCCTACAATGAGCAGTTCTTC.

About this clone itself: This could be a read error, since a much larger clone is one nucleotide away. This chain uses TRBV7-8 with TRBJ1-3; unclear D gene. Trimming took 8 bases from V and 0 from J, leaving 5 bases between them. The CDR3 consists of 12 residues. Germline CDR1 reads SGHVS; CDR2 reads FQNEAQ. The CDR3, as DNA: TGTGCCAGCTCCGGCTCTGGAAACACCATATATTTT. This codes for CASSGSGNTIYF.

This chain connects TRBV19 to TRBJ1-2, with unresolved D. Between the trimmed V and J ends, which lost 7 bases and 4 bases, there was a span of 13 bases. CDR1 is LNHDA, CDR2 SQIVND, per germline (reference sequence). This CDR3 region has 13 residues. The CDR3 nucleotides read TGTGCCAGTATAGAGCCGACCGGCTATGGCTACACCTTC. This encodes CASIEPTGYGYTF.

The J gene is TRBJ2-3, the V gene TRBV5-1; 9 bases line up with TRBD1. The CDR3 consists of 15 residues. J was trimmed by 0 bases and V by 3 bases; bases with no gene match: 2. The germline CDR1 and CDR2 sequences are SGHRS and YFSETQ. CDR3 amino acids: CASSWGQGSTDTQYF. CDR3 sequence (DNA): TGCGCCAGCAGCTGGGGACAGGGTAGCACAGATACGCAGTATTTT.

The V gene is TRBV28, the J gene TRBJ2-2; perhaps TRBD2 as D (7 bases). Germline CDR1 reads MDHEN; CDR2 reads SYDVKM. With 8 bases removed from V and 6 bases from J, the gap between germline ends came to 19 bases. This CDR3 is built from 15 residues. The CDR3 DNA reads TGTGCCAGCGAAGGGGAGGGGGATTCGGCCGGGGAGCTGTTTTTT. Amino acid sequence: CASEGEGDSAGELFF.

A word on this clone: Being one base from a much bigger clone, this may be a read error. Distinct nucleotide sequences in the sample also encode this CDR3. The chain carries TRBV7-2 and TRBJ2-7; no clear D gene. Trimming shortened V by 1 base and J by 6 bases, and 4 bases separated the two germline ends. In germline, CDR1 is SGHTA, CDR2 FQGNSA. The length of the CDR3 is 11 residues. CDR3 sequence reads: CASSLVGEQYF. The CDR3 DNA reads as TGTGCCAGCAGCTTAGTGGGCGAGCAGTACTTC.

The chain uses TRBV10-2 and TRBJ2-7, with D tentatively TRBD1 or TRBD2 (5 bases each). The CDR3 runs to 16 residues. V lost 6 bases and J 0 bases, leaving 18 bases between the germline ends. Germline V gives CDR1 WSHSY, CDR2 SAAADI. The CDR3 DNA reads TGCGCCAGCAGCCTACTTGGGGCAGGGAGCTCCTACGAGCAGTACTTC. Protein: CASSLLGAGSSYEQYF.

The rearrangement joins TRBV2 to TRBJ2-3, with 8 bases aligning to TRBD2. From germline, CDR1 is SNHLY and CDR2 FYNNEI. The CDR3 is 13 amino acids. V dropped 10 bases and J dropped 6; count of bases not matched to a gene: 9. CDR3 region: CANQAGEGDTQYF. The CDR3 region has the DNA TGTGCCAACCAAGCGGGAGAGGGGGATACGCAGTATTTT. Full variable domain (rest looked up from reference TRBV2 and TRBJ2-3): EPEVTQTPSHQVTQMGQEVILRCVPISNHLYFYWYRQILGQKVEFLVSFYNNEISEKSEIFDDQFSVERPDGSNFTLKIRSTKLEDSAMYFCANQAGEGDTQYFGPGTRLTVL.

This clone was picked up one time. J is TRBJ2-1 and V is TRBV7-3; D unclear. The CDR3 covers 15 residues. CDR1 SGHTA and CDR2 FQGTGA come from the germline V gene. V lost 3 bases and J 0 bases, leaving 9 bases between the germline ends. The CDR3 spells CASSFQSVSYNEQFF. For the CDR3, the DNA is TGTGCCAGCAGCTTCCAATCCGTCTCCTACAATGAGCAGTTCTTC.

The CDR3 bases are TGTGCCAGCAGCCTCTCATACCAAACCGGGGAGCTGTTTTTT. This sequence encodes CASSLSYQTGELFF. The V and J genes are TRBV7-2 and TRBJ2-2; D gene uncertain. V gave up 5 bases and J gave up 5 bases, with 12 bases separating them. CDR3 length: 14 residues. Germline lookup yields CDR1 SGHTA and CDR2 FQGNSA.

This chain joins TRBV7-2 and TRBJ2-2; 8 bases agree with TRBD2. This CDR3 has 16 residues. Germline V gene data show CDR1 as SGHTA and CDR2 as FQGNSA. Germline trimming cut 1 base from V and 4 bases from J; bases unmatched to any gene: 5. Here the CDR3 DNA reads TGTGCCAGCAGCTTAGTACCCAGCGGGAGCACCGGGGAGCTGTTTTTT. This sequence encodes CASSLVPSGSTGELFF.

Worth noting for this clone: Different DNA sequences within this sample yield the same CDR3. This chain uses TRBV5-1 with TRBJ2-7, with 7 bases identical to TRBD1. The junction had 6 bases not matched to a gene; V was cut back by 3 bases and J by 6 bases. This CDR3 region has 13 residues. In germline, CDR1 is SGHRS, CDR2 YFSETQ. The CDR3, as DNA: TGCGCCAGCAGCTGGGACAGCACAGGCGAGCAGTACTTC. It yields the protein CASSWDSTGEQYF.

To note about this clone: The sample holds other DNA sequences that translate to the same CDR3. CDR3 amino acids: CASSPNRNEKLFF. CDR3 nucleotide sequence: TGTGCCAGCTCACCGAACCGTAATGAAAAACTGTTTTTT. The chain has TRBV18 and TRBJ1-4, with unresolved D. The germline V gene encodes CDR1 KGHSH and CDR2 LQKENI. The CDR3 length is 13 residues. V was clipped by 3 bases and J by 4 bases, with 6 bases between them.